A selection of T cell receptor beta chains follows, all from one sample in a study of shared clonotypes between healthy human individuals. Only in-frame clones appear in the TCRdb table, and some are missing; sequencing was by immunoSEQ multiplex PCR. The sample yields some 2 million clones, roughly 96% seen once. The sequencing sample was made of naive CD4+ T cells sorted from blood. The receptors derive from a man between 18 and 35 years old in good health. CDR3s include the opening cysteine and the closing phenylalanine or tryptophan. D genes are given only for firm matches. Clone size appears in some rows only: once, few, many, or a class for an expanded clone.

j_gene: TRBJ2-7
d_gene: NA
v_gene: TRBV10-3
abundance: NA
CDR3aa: CAISESTRAANYEQYF
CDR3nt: TGTGCCATCAGTGAGTCGACTCGAGCAGCGAACTACGAGCAGTACTTC

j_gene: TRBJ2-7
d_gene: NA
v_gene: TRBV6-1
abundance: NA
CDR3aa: CASIPPDKVSYEQYF
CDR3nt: TGTGCCAGCATCCCCCCGGACAAAGTGTCCTACGAGCAGTACTTC

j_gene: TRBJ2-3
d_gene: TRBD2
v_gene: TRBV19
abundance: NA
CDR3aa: CASSRLAANTDTQYF
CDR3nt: TGTGCCAGTAGTAGGCTAGCGGCCAATACAGATACGCAGTATTTT

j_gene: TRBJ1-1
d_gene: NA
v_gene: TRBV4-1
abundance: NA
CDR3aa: CASSQTGWGTEAFF
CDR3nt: TGCGCCAGCAGCCAGACAGGTTGGGGGACTGAAGCTTTCTTT

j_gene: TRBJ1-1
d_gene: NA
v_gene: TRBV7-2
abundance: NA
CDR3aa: CASRRAPGTEAFF
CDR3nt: TGTGCCAGCAGGAGGGCGCCGGGCACTGAAGCTTTCTTT

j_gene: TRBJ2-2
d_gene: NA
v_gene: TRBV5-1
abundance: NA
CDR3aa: CASSSVPGDTGELFF
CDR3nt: TGCGCCAGCAGCTCGGTCCCAGGGGACACCGGGGAGCTGTTTTTT

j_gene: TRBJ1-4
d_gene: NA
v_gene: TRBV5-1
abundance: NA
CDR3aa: CASSAQPAQDNEKLFF
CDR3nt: TGCGCCAGCAGCGCACAACCGGCACAGGATAATGAAAAACTGTTTTTT

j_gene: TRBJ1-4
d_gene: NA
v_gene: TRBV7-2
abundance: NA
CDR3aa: CASSLGRANEKLFF
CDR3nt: TGTGCCAGCAGCCTGGGACGGGCAAATGAAAAACTGTTTTTT

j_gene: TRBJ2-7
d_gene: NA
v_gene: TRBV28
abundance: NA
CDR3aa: CASRGGAWWEQYF
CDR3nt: TGTGCCAGCAGAGGTGGGGCTTGGTGGGAGCAGTACTTC

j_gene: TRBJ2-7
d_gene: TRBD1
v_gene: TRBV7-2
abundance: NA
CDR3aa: CASSLLGTGPYEQYF
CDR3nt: TGTGCCAGCAGCCTCCTGGGGACAGGGCCCTACGAGCAGTACTTC

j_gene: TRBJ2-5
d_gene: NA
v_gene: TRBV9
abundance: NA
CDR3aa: CASSVGSKETQYF
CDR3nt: TGTGCCAGCAGCGTAGGGAGCAAAGAGACCCAGTACTTC

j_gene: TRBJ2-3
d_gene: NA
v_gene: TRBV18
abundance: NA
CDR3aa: CASSPSYTSTDTQYF
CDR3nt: TGTGCCAGCTCACCCTCCTACACTAGCACAGATACGCAGTATTTT

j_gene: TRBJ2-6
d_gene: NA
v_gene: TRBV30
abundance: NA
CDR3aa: CAWSYEPSGANVLTF
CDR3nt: TGTGCCTGGAGTTATGAACCATCTGGGGCCAACGTCCTGACTTTC

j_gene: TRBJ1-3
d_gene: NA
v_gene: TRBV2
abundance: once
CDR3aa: CASLGGAGNTIYF
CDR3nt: TGTGCCAGCTTGGGGGGCGCGGGAAACACCATATATTTT

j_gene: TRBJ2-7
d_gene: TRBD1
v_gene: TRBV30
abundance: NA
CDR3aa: CAWSPWTGGQYF
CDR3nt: TGTGCCTGGAGTCCTTGGACAGGCGGGCAGTACTTC

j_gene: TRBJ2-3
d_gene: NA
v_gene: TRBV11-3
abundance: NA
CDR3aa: CASSLFWPTTDTQYF
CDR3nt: TGTGCCAGCAGCTTATTTTGGCCGACTACAGATACGCAGTATTTT

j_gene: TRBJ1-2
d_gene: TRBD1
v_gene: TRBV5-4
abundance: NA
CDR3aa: CASSQQGAIYGYTF
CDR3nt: TGTGCCAGCAGCCAACAGGGGGCGATCTATGGCTACACCTTC

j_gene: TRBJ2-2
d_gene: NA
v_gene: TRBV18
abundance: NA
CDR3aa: CASSPPPTKGELFF
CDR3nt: TGTGCCAGCTCACCCCCCCCGACAAAGGGGGAGCTGTTTTTT

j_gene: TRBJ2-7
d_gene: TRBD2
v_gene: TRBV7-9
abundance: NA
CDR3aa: CASSLGAGDAYEQYF
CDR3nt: TGTGCCAGCAGCTTAGGGGCGGGAGACGCCTACGAGCAGTACTTC

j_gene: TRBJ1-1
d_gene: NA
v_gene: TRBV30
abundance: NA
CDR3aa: CAWRGGFGNTEAFF
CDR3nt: TGTGCCTGGAGGGGGGGGTTTGGGAACACTGAAGCTTTCTTT

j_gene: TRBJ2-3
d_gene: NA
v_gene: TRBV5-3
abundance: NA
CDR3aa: CATPGTDTQYF
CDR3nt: TGTGCCACCCCGGGCACAGATACGCAGTATTTT

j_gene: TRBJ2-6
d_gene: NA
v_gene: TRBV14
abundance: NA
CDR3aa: CASSQPQGSANVLTF
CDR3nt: TGTGCCAGCAGCCAACCCCAGGGATCAGCCAACGTCCTGACTTTC

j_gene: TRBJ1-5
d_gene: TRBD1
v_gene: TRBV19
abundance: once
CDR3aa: CASTTVGQGAHQPQHF
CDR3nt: TGTGCCAGTACCACCGTGGGACAGGGAGCTCATCAGCCCCAGCATTTT

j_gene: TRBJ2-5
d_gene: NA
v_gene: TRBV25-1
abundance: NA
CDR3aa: CASSNAGSETQYF
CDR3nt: TGTGCCAGCAGTAACGCGGGGAGCGAGACCCAGTACTTC

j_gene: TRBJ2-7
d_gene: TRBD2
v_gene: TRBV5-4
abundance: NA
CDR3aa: CASSLELAGGTEQYF
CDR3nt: TGTGCCAGCAGCTTGGAGCTCGCGGGAGGGACCGAGCAGTACTTC

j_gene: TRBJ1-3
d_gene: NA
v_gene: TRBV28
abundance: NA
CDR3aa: CASSLVAGGNTIYF
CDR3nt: TGTGCCAGCAGTTTAGTGGCAGGTGGAAACACCATATATTTT

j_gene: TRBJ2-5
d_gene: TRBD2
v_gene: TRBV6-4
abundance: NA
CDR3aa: CASSGASGEETQYF
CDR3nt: TGTGCCAGCAGTGGGGCTAGCGGAGAAGAGACCCAGTACTTC

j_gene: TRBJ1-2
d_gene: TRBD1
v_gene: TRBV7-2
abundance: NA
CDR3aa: CASSPRTGASYGYTF
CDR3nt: TGTGCCAGCAGCCCTCGGACAGGAGCCAGCTATGGCTACACCTTC

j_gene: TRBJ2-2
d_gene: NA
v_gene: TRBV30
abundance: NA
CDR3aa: CAWGEGGELFF
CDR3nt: TGTGCCTGGGGGGAAGGCGGGGAGCTGTTTTTT

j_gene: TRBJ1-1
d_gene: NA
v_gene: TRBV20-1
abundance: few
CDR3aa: CSARLNTEAFF
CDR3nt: TGCAGTGCTAGACTGAACACTGAAGCTTTCTTT

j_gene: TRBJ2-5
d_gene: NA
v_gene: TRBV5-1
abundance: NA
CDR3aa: CASSSVNPQETQYF
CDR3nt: TGCGCCAGCAGCTCCGTAAACCCCCAAGAGACCCAGTACTTC

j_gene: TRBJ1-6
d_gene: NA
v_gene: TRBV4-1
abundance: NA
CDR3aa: CASSQGQISSYNSPLHF
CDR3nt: TGCGCCAGCAGCCAAGGCCAGATTAGCTCCTATAATTCACCCCTCCACTTT

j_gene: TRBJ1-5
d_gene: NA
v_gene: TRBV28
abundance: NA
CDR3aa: CASADPTQPQHF
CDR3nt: TGTGCCAGCGCTGATCCCACTCAGCCCCAGCATTTT

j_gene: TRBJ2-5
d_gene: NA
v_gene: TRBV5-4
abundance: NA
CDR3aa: CASSLGGVTPGETQYF
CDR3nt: TGTGCCAGCAGCTTGGGAGGGGTGACCCCCGGGGAGACCCAGTACTTC

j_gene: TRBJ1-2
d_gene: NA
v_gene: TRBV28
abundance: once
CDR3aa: CATVQGTQNYGYTF
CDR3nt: TGTGCCACAGTACAGGGAACGCAAAACTATGGCTACACCTTC

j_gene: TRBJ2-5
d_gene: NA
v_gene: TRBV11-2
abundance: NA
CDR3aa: CASSLERLAAETQYF
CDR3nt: TGTGCCAGCAGCTTAGAGCGGTTGGCAGCAGAGACCCAGTACTTC

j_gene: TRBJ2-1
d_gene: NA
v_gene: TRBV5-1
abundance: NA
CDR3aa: CASSPTGLGGSYNEQFF
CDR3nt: TGCGCCAGCAGCCCGACAGGTCTGGGGGGCTCCTACAATGAGCAGTTCTTC

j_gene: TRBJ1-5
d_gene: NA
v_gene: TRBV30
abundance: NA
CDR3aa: CAWSVQDRQPQHF
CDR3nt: TGTGCCTGGAGTGTACAAGATCGTCAGCCCCAGCATTTT

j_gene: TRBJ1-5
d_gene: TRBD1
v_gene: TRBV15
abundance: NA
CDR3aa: CATSKQGLTVGQPQHF
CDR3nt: TGTGCCACCAGCAAACAGGGGTTAACAGTCGGGCAGCCCCAGCATTTT

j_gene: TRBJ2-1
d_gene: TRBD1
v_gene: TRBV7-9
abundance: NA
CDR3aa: CASSSARAGQGVNEQFF
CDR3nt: TGTGCCAGCAGCTCTGCACGAGCGGGACAGGGGGTTAATGAGCAGTTCTTC

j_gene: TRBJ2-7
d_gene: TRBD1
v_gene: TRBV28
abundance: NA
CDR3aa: CASRGQGPLEQYF
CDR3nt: TGTGCCAGCAGGGGACAGGGGCCTCTCGAGCAGTACTTC

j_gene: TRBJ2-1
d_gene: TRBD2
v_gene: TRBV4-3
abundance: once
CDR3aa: CASSQILGLAGAEDEQFF
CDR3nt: TGCGCCAGCAGCCAAATTCTCGGACTAGCGGGAGCGGAGGATGAGCAGTTCTTC

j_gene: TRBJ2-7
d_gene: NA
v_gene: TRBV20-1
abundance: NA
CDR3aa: CSASLGYEQYF
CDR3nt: TGCAGTGCTTCCTTAGGGTACGAGCAGTACTTC

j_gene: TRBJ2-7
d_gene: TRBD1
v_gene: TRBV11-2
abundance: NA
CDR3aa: CASSLQTGPTYEQYF
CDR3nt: TGTGCCAGCAGCCTACAGACAGGGCCCACCTACGAGCAGTACTTC

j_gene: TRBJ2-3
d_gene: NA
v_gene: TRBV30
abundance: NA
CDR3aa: CAWSVQGDTQYF
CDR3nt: TGTGCCTGGAGTGTACAGGGTGATACGCAGTATTTT

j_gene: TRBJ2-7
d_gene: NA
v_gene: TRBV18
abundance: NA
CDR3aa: CASSPTGTFYEQYF
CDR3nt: TGTGCCAGCTCACCAACCGGGACATTCTACGAGCAGTACTTC

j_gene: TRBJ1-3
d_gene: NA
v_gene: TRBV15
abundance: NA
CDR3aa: CATARDTLSDTIYF
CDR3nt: TGTGCCACTGCCCGGGACACCTTATCGGACACCATATATTTT

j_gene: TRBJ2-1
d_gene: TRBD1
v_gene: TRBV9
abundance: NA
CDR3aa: CASSPTGGDFPQFF
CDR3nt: TGTGCCAGCAGCCCGACAGGGGGCGATTTCCCGCAGTTCTTC

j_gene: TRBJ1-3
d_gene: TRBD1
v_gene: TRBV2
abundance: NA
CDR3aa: CASSLYPTGASGNTIYF
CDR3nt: TGTGCCAGCAGTCTCTACCCGACAGGGGCTTCAGGAAACACCATATATTTT

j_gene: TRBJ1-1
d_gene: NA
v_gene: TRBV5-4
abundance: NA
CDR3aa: CASSLAGTDFEAFF
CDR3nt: TGTGCCAGCAGCTTGGCCGGGACGGATTTTGAAGCTTTCTTT

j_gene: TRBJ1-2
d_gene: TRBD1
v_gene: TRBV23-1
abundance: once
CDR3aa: CASSHDGQGGSLRGYTF
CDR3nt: TGCGCCAGCAGTCACGACGGACAGGGGGGATCTTTACGTGGCTACACCTTC

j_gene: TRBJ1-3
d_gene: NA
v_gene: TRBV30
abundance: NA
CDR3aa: CAWSGSSRGNTIYF
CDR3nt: TGTGCCTGGAGTGGGTCTAGCCGCGGAAACACCATATATTTT

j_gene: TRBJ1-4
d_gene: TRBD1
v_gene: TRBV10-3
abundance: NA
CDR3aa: CAIRPTDRGNEKLFF
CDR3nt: TGTGCCATCAGACCTACCGACAGGGGCAATGAAAAACTGTTTTTT

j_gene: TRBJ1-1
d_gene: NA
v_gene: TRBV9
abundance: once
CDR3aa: CASSVVNTEAFF
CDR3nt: TGTGCCAGCAGCGTAGTGAACACTGAAGCTTTCTTT

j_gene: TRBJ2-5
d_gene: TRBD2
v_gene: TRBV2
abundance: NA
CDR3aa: CASSRLAETQYF
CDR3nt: TGTGCCAGCAGCAGACTAGCGGAGACCCAGTACTTC

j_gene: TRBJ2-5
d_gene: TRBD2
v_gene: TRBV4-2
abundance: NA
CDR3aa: CASSQGLGLEETQYF
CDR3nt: TGTGCCAGCAGCCAGGGACTGGGACTAGAGGAGACCCAGTACTTC

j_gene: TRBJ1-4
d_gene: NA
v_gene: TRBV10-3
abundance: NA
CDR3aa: CAISERAGTNEKLFF
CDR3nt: TGTGCCATCAGTGAGAGGGCCGGGACTAATGAAAAACTGTTTTTT

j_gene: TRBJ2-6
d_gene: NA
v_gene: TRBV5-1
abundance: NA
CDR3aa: CASSLESSGANVLTF
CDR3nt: TGCGCCAGCAGCTTGGAGTCTTCTGGGGCCAACGTCCTGACTTTC

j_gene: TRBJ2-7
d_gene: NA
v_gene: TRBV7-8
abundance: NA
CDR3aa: CASSEPDRTYEQYF
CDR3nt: TGTGCCAGCAGCGAACCCGACAGGACCTACGAGCAGTACTTC

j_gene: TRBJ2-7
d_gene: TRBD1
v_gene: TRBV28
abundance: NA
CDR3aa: CASSFTQGQGHRVEQYF
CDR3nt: TGTGCCAGCAGTTTCACCCAGGGACAGGGCCACCGGGTCGAGCAGTACTTC